This paragraph covers one T cell receptor (beta chain) sequence. Its binding antigen is unknown. No per-base quality is available; no much larger clone lies one base away. In the paper's terms, the time point label means: week 11, during vaccination. A 20-mer mutant IDH1 peptide at 300 micrograms in Montanide made up each vaccine dose, which was injected subcutaneously together with topical imiquimod. Newly diagnosed WHO grade 3 or 4 IDH1-mutant astrocytomas showing loss of nuclear ATRX were present in the donors. The samples were drawn from NOA16, a multicentre, single-arm, open-label phase I trial in Germany that tested a mutant IDH1 peptide vaccine in humans for the first time. Genomic DNA for TCRB sequencing was extracted from EDTA blood using the DNeasy Blood and Tissue Kit. The data derive from a study of a mutant IDH1 vaccine in newly diagnosed glioma (dated by TCRdb to the early 2020s). Background for the entire study: Patients received eight vaccinations in weeks 1, 3, 5, 7, 11, 15, 19 and 23, corresponding to visits V03 through V10. Peripheral blood samples were drawn at six visits, namely V03 (baseline), V05, V07, V10, V12 and V13. Before enrollment, patients had received standard therapy of radiotherapy alone, temozolomide alone, or radiochemotherapy with temozolomide; most received the combination. Vaccination was initiated 4-6 weeks after radiotherapy alone, or concurrently with temozolomide cycles in the chemotherapy-containing groups. Of the roughly 32 treated patients, 62.5% were male and around 38% were female, and a mean age of approximately 40 years was recorded. For exploratory analyses, longitudinal TCRB deep sequencing was carried out in about 26 treated patients wherever samples were available. Study-wide conclusions, independent of this receptor: Selection of PBMC samples for TCRB deep sequencing was based on availability. It was noted by the authors that analyses of patient blood samples could not be reproduced owing to sample limitations. Vaccine-induced immune responses across multiple MHC alleles were detected in 93.3% of patients. Pseudoprogression seemed to be unrelated to changes in the top peripheral T cell clonotypes found by TCRB sequencing.

The library was generated by the immunoSEQ multiplex PCR assay. Following the manufacturer's protocol, the hsTCRB Kit was used to amplify rearranged TCR beta chain sequences. An Illumina MiSeq was used to sequence the TCRB libraries. The original methods were these. The proprietary platform of the kit vendor was used for demultiplexing, trimming and gene mapping. The immuneACCESS repertoire file appears here via TCRdb, limited to in-frame rearrangements. These files lack a portion of the clones; in checked studies, under half of the deficit traces to unresolved V genes, and the cause of the others is not known. D and trimming were read from the DNA, whereas the V and J calls and clone size are those reported in that table. The sample table contains around 31,000 clones; only one count was recorded for around 80% of them. The ten largest clonotypes hold approximately 23% of the sample. V lost 4 bases and J lost 0 bases, and the count of bases not matched to a germline gene is 6. Sequences PRHDT (CDR1) and FYEKMQ (CDR2) are obtained from the germline V gene (reference sequence). The CDR3 holds 16 amino acids from the cysteine to the phenylalanine. Only CDR3 DNA remains: 48 bases, in frame from the first base.

The sequence joins TRBV13 to TRBJ1-3, with 7 middle bases fitting TRBD1. The origin of this receptor is a young man with glioma. Specimen: PBMCs, collected from a glioma patient whose treatment included an IDH1 peptide vaccine. The bases read TGTGCCAGCAGCTCAGGGGGAGGGTTCTCTGGAAACACCATATATTTT. The resulting protein is CASSSGGGFSGNTIYF.